The table lists the clone carrying this T cell receptor beta chain with many counts. Its target is not known. Trimming pared 2 bases from V and 7 bases from J, leaving 14 bases between. Looked up from germline, CDR1 is KGHSH and CDR2 is LQKENI. The CDR3 totals 15 residues. These data originate in a study of regulatory T cells in long-lasting Graves disease. Findings and caveats of the study: Shared public clonotypes totalled around 2,900 in persistent patients, compared with around 930 in new patients.

The sample's time point: newly diagnosed GD, antithyroid drugs for less than 3 months. Making the TCR library involved RNA that had been extracted from PBMCs. Staff took roughly 8.8 milliliters of peripheral blood and put it into EDTA tubes. Building of the TCR beta libraries involved iRepertoire HTBI primers and Arm-PCR of CDR3 regions. MiXCR, run by TCRdb on the multiplex PCR reads, gives a single entry per CDR3 protein. The profile shows about 240,000 distinct CDR3 sequences, 20% to 25% of them singletons. The chain is built from TRBV18 and TRBJ1-4; D is unclear. The clonotype was recovered from a female donor with Graves disease. The material sequenced was peripheral blood mononuclear cells (PBMCs), taken at new diagnosis, from a patient treated with antithyroid drugs. CDR3 protein: CASSPNMEGSEKLFF. CDR3 sequence (DNA): TGTGCCAGCTCACCAAACATGGAAGGGAGTGAAAAACTGTTTTTT.